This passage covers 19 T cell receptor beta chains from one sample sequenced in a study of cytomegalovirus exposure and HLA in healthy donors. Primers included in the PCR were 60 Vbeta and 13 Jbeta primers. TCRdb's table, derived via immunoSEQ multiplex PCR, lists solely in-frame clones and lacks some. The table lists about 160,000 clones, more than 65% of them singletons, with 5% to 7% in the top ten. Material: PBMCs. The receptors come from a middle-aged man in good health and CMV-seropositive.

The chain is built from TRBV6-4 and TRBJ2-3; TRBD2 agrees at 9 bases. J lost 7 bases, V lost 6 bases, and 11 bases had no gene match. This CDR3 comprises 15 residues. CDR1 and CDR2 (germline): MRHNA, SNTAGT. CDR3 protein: CASSPSGAAGYTQYF. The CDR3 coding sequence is TGTGCCAGCAGCCCTAGCGGGGCCGCCGGTTATACGCAGTATTTT.

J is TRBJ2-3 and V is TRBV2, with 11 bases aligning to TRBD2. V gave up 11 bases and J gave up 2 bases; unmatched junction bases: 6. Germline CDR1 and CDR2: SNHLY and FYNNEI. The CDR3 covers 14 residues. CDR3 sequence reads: CAGLAGGFTDTQYF. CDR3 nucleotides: TGTGCCGGCCTAGCGGGGGGCTTCACAGATACGCAGTATTTT. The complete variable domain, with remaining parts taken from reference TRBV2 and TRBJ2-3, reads EPEVTQTPSHQVTQMGQEVILRCVPISNHLYFYWYRQILGQKVEFLVSFYNNEISEKSEIFDDQFSVERPDGSNFTLKIRSTKLEDSAMYFCAGLAGGFTDTQYFGPGTRLTVL.

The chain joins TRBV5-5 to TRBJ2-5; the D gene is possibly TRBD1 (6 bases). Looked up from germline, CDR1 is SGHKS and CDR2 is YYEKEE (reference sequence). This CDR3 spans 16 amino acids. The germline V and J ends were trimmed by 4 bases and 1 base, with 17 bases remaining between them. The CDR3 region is CASSGPRTAGQETQYF. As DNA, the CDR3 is TGTGCCAGCAGCGGCCCTCGGACAGCCGGCCAAGAGACCCAGTACTTC.

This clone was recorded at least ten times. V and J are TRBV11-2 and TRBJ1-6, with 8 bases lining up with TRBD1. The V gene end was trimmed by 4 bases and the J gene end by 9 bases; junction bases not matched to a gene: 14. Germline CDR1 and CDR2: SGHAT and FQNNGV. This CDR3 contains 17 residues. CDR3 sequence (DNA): TGTGCCAGCAGCTCCCACGAGACAACAGGGGGTAGTTCACCCCTCCACTTT. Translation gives CASSSHETTGGSSPLHF.

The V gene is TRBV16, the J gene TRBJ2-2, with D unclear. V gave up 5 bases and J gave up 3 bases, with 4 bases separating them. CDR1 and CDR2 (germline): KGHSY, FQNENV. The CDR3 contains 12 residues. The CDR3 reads CASSSYTGELFF. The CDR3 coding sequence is TGTGCCAGCAGCTCTTACACCGGGGAGCTGTTTTTT.

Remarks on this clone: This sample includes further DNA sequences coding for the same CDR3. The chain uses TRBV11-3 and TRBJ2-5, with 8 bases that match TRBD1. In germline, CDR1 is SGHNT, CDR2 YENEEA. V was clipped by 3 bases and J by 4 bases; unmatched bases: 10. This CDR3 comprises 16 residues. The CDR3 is CASSFSPTGGGETQYF. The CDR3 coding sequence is TGTGCCAGCAGCTTTTCCCCCACAGGGGGAGGAGAGACCCAGTACTTC. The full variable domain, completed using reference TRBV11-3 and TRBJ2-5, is EAGVVQSPRYKIIEKKQPVAFWCNPISGHNTLYWYLQNLGQGPELLIRYENEEAVDDSQLPKDRFSAERLKGVDSTLKIQPAELGDSAVYLCASSFSPTGGGETQYFGPGTRLLVL.

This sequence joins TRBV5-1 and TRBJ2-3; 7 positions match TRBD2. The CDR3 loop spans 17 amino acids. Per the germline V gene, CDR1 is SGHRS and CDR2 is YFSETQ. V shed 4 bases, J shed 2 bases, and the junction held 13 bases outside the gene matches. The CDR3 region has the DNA TGCGCCAGCAGCCCGGGTAGGGCTAGCGGTCACACAGATACGCAGTATTTT. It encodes CASSPGRASGHTDTQYF. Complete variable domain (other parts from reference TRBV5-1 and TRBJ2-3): KAGVTQTPRYLIKTRGQQVTLSCSPISGHRSVSWYQQTPGQGLQFLFEYFSETQRNKGNFPGRFSGRQFSNSRSEMNVSTLELGDSALYLCASSPGRASGHTDTQYFGPGTRLTVL.

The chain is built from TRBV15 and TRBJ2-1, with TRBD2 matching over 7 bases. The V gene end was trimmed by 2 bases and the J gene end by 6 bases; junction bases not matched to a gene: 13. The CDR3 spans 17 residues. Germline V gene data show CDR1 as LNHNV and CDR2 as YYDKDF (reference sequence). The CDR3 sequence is CATSRLPGRVGINEQFF. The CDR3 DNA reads TGTGCCACCAGCAGACTCCCAGGGAGGGTGGGGATCAATGAGCAGTTCTTC.

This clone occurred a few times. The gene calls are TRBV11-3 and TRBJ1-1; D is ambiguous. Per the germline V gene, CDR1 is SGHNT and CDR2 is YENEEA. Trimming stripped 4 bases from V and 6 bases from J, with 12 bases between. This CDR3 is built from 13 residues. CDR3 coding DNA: TGTGCCAGCAGCTCACAAAACCAGGCTGAAGCTTTCTTT. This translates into CASSSQNQAEAFF.

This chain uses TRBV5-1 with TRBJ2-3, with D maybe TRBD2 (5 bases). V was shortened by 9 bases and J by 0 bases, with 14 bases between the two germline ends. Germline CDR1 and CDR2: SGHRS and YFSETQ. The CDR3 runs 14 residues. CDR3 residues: CAKDSFSSTDTQYF. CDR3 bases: TGCGCCAAGGACTCCTTCTCTAGCACAGATACGCAGTATTTT.

CDR3 in DNA: TGTGCCATCAGTGGGACAGGACACTACGAGCAGTACTTC. Translating gives CAISGTGHYEQYF. The chain recombines TRBV10-3 with TRBJ2-7; TRBD1 agrees at 7 bases. Germline V gene data show CDR1 as ENHRY and CDR2 as SYGVKD. The junction had 3 bases not matched to a gene; V was cut back by 4 bases and J by 3 bases. The CDR3 runs 13 residues.

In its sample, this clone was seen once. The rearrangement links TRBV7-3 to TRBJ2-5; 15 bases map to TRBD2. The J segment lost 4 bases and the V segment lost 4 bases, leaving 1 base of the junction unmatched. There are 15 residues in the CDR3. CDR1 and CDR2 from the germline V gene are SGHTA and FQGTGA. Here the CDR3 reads CASSSGLAGGETQYF. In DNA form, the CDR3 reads TGTGCCAGCAGCTCGGGACTAGCGGGAGGAGAGACCCAGTACTTC.

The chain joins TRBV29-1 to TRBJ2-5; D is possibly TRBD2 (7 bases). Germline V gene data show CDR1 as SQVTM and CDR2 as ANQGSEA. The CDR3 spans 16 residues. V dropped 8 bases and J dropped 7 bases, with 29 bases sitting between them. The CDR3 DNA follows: TGCAGCTGTCTGAGGGACTACAGGGAATTGGGTCGGACCCAGTACTTC. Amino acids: CSCLRDYRELGRTQYF. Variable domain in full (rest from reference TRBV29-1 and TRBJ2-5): SAVISQKPSRDICQRGTSLTIQCQVDSQVTMMFWYRQQPGQSLTLIATANQGSEATYESGFVIDKFPISRPNLTFSTLTVSNMSPEDSSIYLCSCLRDYRELGRTQYFGPGTRLLVL.

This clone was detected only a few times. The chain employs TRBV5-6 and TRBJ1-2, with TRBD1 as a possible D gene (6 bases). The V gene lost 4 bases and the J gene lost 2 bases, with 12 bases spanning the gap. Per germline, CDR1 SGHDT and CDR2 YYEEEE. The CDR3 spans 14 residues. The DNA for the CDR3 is TGTGCCAGCAGCCCTACAGGGTACAACTATGGCTACACCTTC. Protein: CASSPTGYNYGYTF.

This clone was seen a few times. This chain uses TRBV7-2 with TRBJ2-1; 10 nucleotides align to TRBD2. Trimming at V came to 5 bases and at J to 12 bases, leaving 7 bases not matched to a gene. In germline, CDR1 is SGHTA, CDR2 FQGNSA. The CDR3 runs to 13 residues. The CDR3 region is CASSPSSGRRQFF. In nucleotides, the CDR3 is TGTGCCAGCAGCCCCTCTAGCGGGAGAAGGCAGTTCTTC.

The CDR3 is CASSQDFGGLVTDTQYF. CDR3 nucleotides: TGCGCCAGCAGCCAAGATTTTGGGGGCCTGGTGACAGATACGCAGTATTTT. The chain employs TRBV4-1 and TRBJ2-3, with D possibly being TRBD1 (6 bases). With 0 bases removed from V and 3 bases from J, the gap between germline ends came to 16 bases. Germline CDR1 and CDR2: MGHRA and YSYEKL. The CDR3 is made up of 17 amino acids.

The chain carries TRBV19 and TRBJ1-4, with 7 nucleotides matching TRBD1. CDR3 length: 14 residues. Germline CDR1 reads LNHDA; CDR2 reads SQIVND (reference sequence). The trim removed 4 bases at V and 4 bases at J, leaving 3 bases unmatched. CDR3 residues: CASSRGQSNEKLFF. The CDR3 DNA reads TGTGCCAGTAGTAGGGGACAGAGTAATGAAAAACTGTTTTTT.

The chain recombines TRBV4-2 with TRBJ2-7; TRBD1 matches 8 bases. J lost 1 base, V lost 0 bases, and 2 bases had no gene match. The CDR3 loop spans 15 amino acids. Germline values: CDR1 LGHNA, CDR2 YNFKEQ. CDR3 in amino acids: CASSQDGQGSYEQYV. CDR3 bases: TGTGCCAGCAGCCAAGACGGACAGGGTTCCTACGAGCAGTACGTC.

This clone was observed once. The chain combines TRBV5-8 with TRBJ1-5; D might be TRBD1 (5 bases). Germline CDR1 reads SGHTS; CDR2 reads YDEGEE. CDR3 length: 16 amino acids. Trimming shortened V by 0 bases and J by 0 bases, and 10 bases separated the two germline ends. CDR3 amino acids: CASSLGQLHSNQPQHF. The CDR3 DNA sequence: TGTGCCAGCAGCTTGGGACAGCTCCATAGCAATCAGCCCCAGCATTTT.